The next 27 T cell receptor beta chains were all read from a single sample in a study of T cells in localized non-small cell lung cancer. Data came from immunoSEQ multiplex PCR; TCRdb stores just in-frame clones and leaves some out. Of about 7,600 clones in the sample, roughly 59% were seen once. The sample consisted of lymph node tissue, taken before any cancer treatment. The receptor set was obtained from a male donor older than 55 with stage I squamous cell lung carcinoma.

CDR3 protein: CSVERGSGTGELFF. The CDR3 coding sequence is TGCAGCGTTGAGCGCGGGAGTGGGACCGGGGAGCTGTTTTTT. This sequence joins TRBV29-1 and TRBJ2-2; 7 nucleotides line up with TRBD2. J gave up 5 bases and V 3 bases, and 6 bases lay outside the gene matches. This CDR3 contains 14 residues. Germline assignment: CDR1 SQVTM and CDR2 ANQGSEA.

The chain links TRBV18 to TRBJ2-2, with 8 bases that match TRBD1. V gave up 4 bases and J gave up 7 bases; unmatched junction bases: 11. The CDR3 spans 16 residues. Germline V CDR1 and CDR2: KGHSH, LQKENI. CDR3 sequence (DNA): TGTGCCAGCTCACTGATTGGACAGGGAAAAGGCGGGGAGCTGTTTTTT. Protein sequence: CASSLIGQGKGGELFF. The complete variable domain, with remaining parts taken from reference TRBV18 and TRBJ2-2, reads NAGVMQNPRHLVRRRGQEARLRCSPMKGHSHVYWYRQLPEEGLKFMVYLQKENIIDESGMPKERFSAEFPKEGPSILRIQQVVRGDSAAYFCASSLIGQGKGGELFFGEGSRLTVL.

This chain links TRBV19 with TRBJ2-3; D perhaps matches TRBD1 (5 bases). Deletions cut 4 bases from V and 1 base from J, with 9 bases between. The length of the CDR3 is 14 residues. The V gene's germline CDR1 is LNHDA and CDR2 SQIVND (reference sequence). DNA of the CDR3: TGTGCCAGTAGTAGGGGCCAGCGCACAGATACGCAGTATTTT. Its protein product is CASSRGQRTDTQYF.

The rearrangement links TRBV18 to TRBJ1-2, with D hard to call. Trimming removed 6 bases at V and 6 bases at J, with 14 bases between. This CDR3 is 13 amino acids long. The germline V gene has CDR1 KGHSH and CDR2 LQKENI. CDR3 sequence: CASSLDILDGYTF. CDR3 bases: TGTGCCAGCTCTCTTGACATTCTAGATGGCTACACCTTC.

This clone appeared a few times. The J gene is TRBJ2-6, the V gene TRBV6-8; D gene ambiguous. CDR1 is MNHGY, CDR2 SAAAGT, per germline. The CDR3 covers 17 residues. V gave up 2 bases and J gave up 0 bases, with 11 bases separating them. The CDR3 protein is CASSYQVMSSGANVLTF. CDR3 sequence (DNA): TGTGCCAGCAGTTACCAAGTGATGAGCTCTGGGGCCAACGTCCTGACTTTC.

This clone occurred a few times. J is TRBJ2-3 and V is TRBV7-6, with TRBD2 matching 14 bases. This CDR3 has 15 amino acids. Germline CDR1 is SGHVS and CDR2 is FNYEAQ. The V and J ends lost 5 bases and 11 bases, in that order; junction bases with no gene match: 9. CDR3 in amino acids: CASSQPGTSGSGQYF. CDR3 in DNA: TGTGCCAGCAGCCAACCTGGGACTAGCGGGAGTGGGCAGTATTTT.

The CDR3 protein is CACLDRRNTGELFF. The CDR3 bases are TGTGCCTGCTTGGACAGGAGGAACACCGGGGAGCTGTTTTTT. V gene TRBV30 combines with J gene TRBJ2-2, with TRBD1 matching over 7 bases. CDR3 length: 14 residues. CDR1 is GTSNPN and CDR2 is SVGIG in the germline V gene (reference sequence). J lost 1 base, V lost 6 bases, and 5 bases had no gene match.

This chain uses TRBV6-8 with TRBJ2-1; 7 nucleotides agree with TRBD2. This CDR3 has 12 residues. Losses at the gene ends were 10 bases for V and 8 bases for J; bases not matched to a gene: 8. The germline V gene has CDR1 MNHGY and CDR2 SAAAGT. As DNA, the CDR3 is TGTGCCATCAGCAGCGGGAACGATGAGCAGTTCTTC. Translated: CAISSGNDEQFF.

This rearrangement joins TRBV18 to TRBJ2-5, with 10 bases fitting TRBD2. Trimming cost V 2 bases and J 5 bases; bases outside gene matches: 2. Looked up from germline, CDR1 is KGHSH and CDR2 is LQKENI. This CDR3 is built from 14 residues. The DNA for the CDR3 is TGTGCCAGCTCACCAATGACTAGCGGGGAGACCCAGTACTTC. The encoded protein is CASSPMTSGETQYF.

The chain joins TRBV18 to TRBJ2-7; D uncertain. The length of the CDR3 is 15 residues. Germline values: CDR1 KGHSH, CDR2 LQKENI. V was trimmed by 6 bases and J by 3 bases, leaving 18 bases between them. DNA of the CDR3: TGTGCCAGCTCCCCCCGGTCTGTAAAGGGCTACGAGCAGTACTTC. As protein: CASSPRSVKGYEQYF.

The J gene is TRBJ2-1, the V gene TRBV14; D is undetermined. The CDR3 runs 15 residues. Trimming took 4 bases from V and 6 from J, leaving 16 bases between them. Germline-derived CDR1 and CDR2 are SGHDN and FVKESK. The CDR3 DNA reads as TGTGCCAGCAGCCCGCGCTCCTACGTCACCAATGAGCAGTTCTTC. It codes for CASSPRSYVTNEQFF. Full variable domain (remainder filled in from reference TRBV14 and TRBJ2-1): EAGVTQFPSHSVIEKGQTVTLRCDPISGHDNLYWYRRVMGKEIKFLLHFVKESKQDESGMPNNRFLAERTGGTYSTLKVQPAELEDSGVYFCASSPRSYVTNEQFFGPGTRLTVL.

This clone was seen more than once but under ten times. The chain has TRBV5-1 and TRBJ2-3, with 12 bases aligning to TRBD2. Germline V lookup: CDR1 SGHRS, CDR2 YFSETQ. This CDR3 contains 15 residues. The V and J ends lost 6 bases and 5 bases, in that order; junction bases with no gene match: 7. The CDR3 bases are TGCGCCAGCACAAGACTAGCGGGAGTAGAAGATACGCAGTATTTT. Translation: CASTRLAGVEDTQYF.

The chain has TRBV6-9 and TRBJ1-1, with unresolved D. The germline V gene has CDR1 MNHGY and CDR2 SVAAGI. V lost 3 bases to trimming and J lost 2 bases, with 16 bases between them. CDR3 length: 16 residues. The CDR3 loop is CASSYRTVQVNTEAFF. CDR3 bases: TGTGCCAGCAGTTACAGGACGGTGCAAGTTAACACTGAAGCTTTCTTT.

The chain couples TRBV7-6 to TRBJ2-7, with 10 bases aligning to TRBD1. CDR3 length equals 14 residues. CDR1 is SGHVS, CDR2 FNYEAQ, per germline. The ends lost 6 bases at V and 2 bases at J; junction bases unmatched: 4. The CDR3 protein is CASRDGQGAYEQYF. The DNA of the CDR3 is TGTGCCAGCAGGGACGGACAGGGGGCCTACGAGCAGTACTTC.

The chain links TRBV10-2 to TRBJ2-7; D might be TRBD1 (5 bases). The V end lost 0 bases, the J end lost 6 bases, and 18 bases lay between the germline ends. Germline CDR1 reads WSHSY; CDR2 reads SAAADI. There are 16 residues in the CDR3. The CDR3 loop is CASSESVGVRAGEQYF. CDR3 sequence (DNA): TGCGCCAGCAGTGAGTCGGTTGGGGTCAGGGCTGGCGAGCAGTACTTC.

The V and J genes are TRBV18 and TRBJ1-5, with 7 bases aligning to TRBD1. The CDR3 is made up of 15 amino acids. Trimming removed 5 bases from V and 0 bases from J; junction bases left unmatched: 4. Germline-derived CDR1 and CDR2 are KGHSH and LQKENI. The CDR3 protein is CASSSGTVSNQPQHF. DNA for the CDR3: TGTGCCAGCTCATCCGGGACAGTTAGCAATCAGCCCCAGCATTTT.

This clone was seen more than once but under ten times. The chain has TRBV6-8 and TRBJ2-3, with 12 bases matching TRBD2. Germline V gene lookup returns CDR1 MNHGY and CDR2 SAAAGT. The CDR3 is 15 residues long. V lost 8 bases, J lost 5 bases, and 8 bases stayed unmatched. The CDR3 DNA reads as TGTGCCAGCGGTACTAGCGGGAGGAGGGGAGATACGCAGTATTTT. This encodes CASGTSGRRGDTQYF.

The chain uses TRBV6-4 and TRBJ2-7; perhaps TRBD2 as D (6 bases). The CDR3 loop spans 14 amino acids. V lost 5 bases and J 5 bases, leaving 16 bases between the germline ends. Germline values: CDR1 MRHNA, CDR2 SNTAGT. CDR3 coding DNA: TGTGCCAGCAGTCATTCCGGGGGTAGAAACGAGCAGTACTTC. It encodes CASSHSGGRNEQYF.

This clone occurred a few times. This chain connects TRBV5-1 to TRBJ2-3; no clear D. V lost 2 bases to trimming and J lost 3 bases, with 10 bases between them. The CDR3 has 14 residues. Germline CDR1 and CDR2: SGHRS and YFSETQ. Here the CDR3 DNA reads TGCGCCAGCAGCTTACAGATCGGGACAGATACGCAGTATTTT. It is translated as CASSLQIGTDTQYF.

The chain has TRBV12-2 and TRBJ2-3; TRBD2, the table's D call, lacks a check against the DNA. TRBV12-2 is noted as a pseudogene. This CDR3 has 15 amino acids. Here the CDR3 reads CATRAGVAGFDTQYF. CDR3 nucleotide sequence: TGTGCCACACGGGCAGGGGTAGCGGGATTCGATACGCAGTATTTT.

This clone was recorded only once. The genes are TRBV25-1 and TRBJ2-7; 7 bases are shared with TRBD1. V was clipped by 4 bases and J by 0 bases; unmatched bases: 9. Germline-derived CDR1 and CDR2 are MGHDK and SYGVNS. The CDR3 is 16 residues long. The CDR3 loop is CASSGNTGATSYEQYF. The CDR3 DNA reads as TGTGCCAGCAGTGGTAATACAGGGGCTACCTCCTACGAGCAGTACTTC.

This clone occurred once. CDR3 coding DNA: TGCGCCAGCAGCCAAGATCCAGGCAGGAACGAGCAGTACTTC. Protein sequence: CASSQDPGRNEQYF. The chain uses TRBV1 and TRBJ2-7; the table assigns TRBD1, which was not confirmed against the DNA. TRBV1 has pseudogene status. The CDR3 has 14 amino acids.

This chain joins TRBV6-8 and TRBJ2-3; TRBD1 aligns across 7 bases. Per germline, CDR1 MNHGY and CDR2 SAAAGT. V was pared by 8 bases and J by 2 bases, with 4 bases of the junction left unmatched. The CDR3 has 13 amino acids. The CDR3 sequence: CASSDRLTDTQYF. CDR3 DNA sequence: TGTGCCAGCTCGGACAGGCTCACAGATACGCAGTATTTT.

This rearrangement joins TRBV28 to TRBJ1-4; 7 nucleotides align to TRBD1. J lost 8 bases, V lost 3 bases, and 9 bases had no gene match. This CDR3 is 15 amino acids long. CDR1 and CDR2 from the germline V gene are MDHEN and SYDVKM. In nucleotides, the CDR3 is TGTGCCAGCAGTTTGGGGGGGACAGATACGGAAAAACTGTTTTTT. Its translation: CASSLGGTDTEKLFF.

This clone was counted a few times. The J gene is TRBJ2-5, the V gene TRBV30; a weak D match, TRBD2 (5 bases). This CDR3 comprises 14 residues. The V end was cut by 4 bases, the J end by 2 bases, with 14 bases between. CDR1 is GTSNPN, CDR2 SVGIG, per germline (reference sequence). CDR3 DNA sequence: TGTGCCTGGAAGAGGGAGTGGGGTCAAGAGACCCAGTACTTC. As protein: CAWKREWGQETQYF.

This clone appeared a few times. This sequence joins TRBV2 and TRBJ2-1, with a tentative D call TRBD2 (5 bases). The germline CDR1 and CDR2 sequences are SNHLY and FYNNEI. The ends were cut back, 1 base at V and 4 bases at J, with 8 bases in the middle. The CDR3 spans 14 residues. The CDR3 loop is CASSEVSDYNEQFF. CDR3 in DNA: TGTGCCAGCAGTGAAGTTAGCGATTACAATGAGCAGTTCTTC.

CDR3 loop: CASSFVASAKNIQYF. The CDR3 DNA reads as TGTGCCAGCAGTTTCGTAGCGTCAGCCAAAAACATTCAGTACTTC. The rearrangement joins TRBV28 to TRBJ2-4, with a possible D match to TRBD2 (5 bases). Trimming left V 3 bases short and J 0 bases short, with 9 bases between. CDR3 size: 15 residues. CDR1 and CDR2 from the germline V gene are MDHEN and SYDVKM.